This T cell receptor (beta chain) stems from a study of T-cell reconstitution after alpha-beta-depleted transplantation in children. J was trimmed by 8 bases and V by 5 bases; bases with no gene match: 0. The germline V gene has CDR1 ENHRY and CDR2 SYGVKD. The CDR3 totals 11 residues. Researchers prepared the TCRbeta library using unique molecular identifiers, the study reports. Each CDR3 protein gets one entry after TCRdb re-called the PCR reads with MiXCR. The sample contains approximately 270,000 distinct CDR3 sequences, roughly 9.5% of which appear only once. This TCR was sampled from a human donor who donated a stem cell graft to a child with SCID. The chain is built from TRBV10-3 and TRBJ2-1; 7 positions match TRBD2. The sample consisted of PBMCs from the stem cell graft donor, taken from the stem cell graft. The CDR3 spells CAISLADEQFF. CDR3 coding DNA: TGTGCCATCAGTCTAGCGGATGAGCAGTTCTTC.